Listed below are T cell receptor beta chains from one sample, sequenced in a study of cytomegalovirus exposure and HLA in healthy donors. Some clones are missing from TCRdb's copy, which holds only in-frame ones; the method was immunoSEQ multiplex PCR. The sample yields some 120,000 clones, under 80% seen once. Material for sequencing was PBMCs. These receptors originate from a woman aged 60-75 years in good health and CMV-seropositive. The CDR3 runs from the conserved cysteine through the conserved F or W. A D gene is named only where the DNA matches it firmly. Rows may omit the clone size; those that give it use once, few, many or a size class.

CDR3: CASSERGQGNTIYF; DNA: TGTGCCAGCAGCGAGCGCGGGCAGGGGAACACCATATATTTT; V: TRBV7-2; D: NA; J: TRBJ1-3; size: NA
CDR3: CASSLGGGREIETQYF; DNA: TGTGCCAGCAGCTTAGGGGGCGGGAGGGAGATAGAGACCCAGTACTTC; V: TRBV7-2; D: TRBD2; J: TRBJ2-5; size: NA
CDR3: CASSLVDRASYGYTF; DNA: TGTGCCAGCAGCTTGGTTGACAGGGCCTCTTATGGCTACACCTTC; V: TRBV5-4; D: TRBD1; J: TRBJ1-2; size: NA
CDR3: CASSISGGEPDTQYF; DNA: TGTGCCAGCAGCATTAGCGGGGGCGAGCCAGATACGCAGTATTTT; V: TRBV7-3; D: TRBD2; J: TRBJ2-3; size: NA
CDR3: CASRPSVAGVYEQYF; DNA: TGTGCCAGCAGGCCCTCTGTAGCGGGGGTCTACGAGCAGTACTTC; V: TRBV6-6; D: TRBD2; J: TRBJ2-7; size: NA
CDR3: CASSLSWRSGYTF; DNA: TGTGCCAGCAGTTTATCGTGGAGGTCTGGCTACACCTTC; V: TRBV27; D: NA; J: TRBJ1-2; size: NA
CDR3: CASRSITDTQYF; DNA: TGTGCCAGCAGGTCTATCACAGATACGCAGTATTTT; V: TRBV7-3; D: NA; J: TRBJ2-3; size: NA
CDR3: CASSKLNTEAFF; DNA: TGCGCCAGCAGTAAACTTAACACTGAAGCTTTCTTT; V: TRBV10-1; D: NA; J: TRBJ1-1; size: NA
CDR3: CASSMPQGALKTQYF; DNA: TGTGCCAGTAGTATGCCCCAGGGGGCATTGAAGACCCAGTACTTC; V: TRBV19; D: TRBD1; J: TRBJ2-5; size: NA
CDR3: CASRQSYGYTF; DNA: TGTGCCAGCCGACAGAGCTATGGCTACACCTTC; V: TRBV2; D: NA; J: TRBJ1-2; size: few
CDR3: CASSYSGTGVGNTIYF; DNA: TGTGCCAGCAGTTACTCCGGGACAGGGGTTGGAAACACCATATATTTT; V: TRBV27; D: TRBD1; J: TRBJ1-3; size: NA
CDR3: CASSGASVYEQYF; DNA: TGTGCCAGCAGTGGGGCTAGCGTTTACGAGCAGTACTTC; V: TRBV6-1; D: NA; J: TRBJ2-7; size: NA
CDR3: CASSLADAGQTYGYTF; DNA: TGCGCCAGCAGCTTGGCCGACGCGGGACAGACCTATGGCTACACCTTC; V: TRBV5-1; D: TRBD1; J: TRBJ1-2; size: NA
CDR3: CASSRGQGPNTEAFF; DNA: TGTGCCAGCAGTCGGGGACAGGGACCGAACACTGAAGCTTTCTTT; V: TRBV6-4; D: TRBD1; J: TRBJ1-1; size: NA
CDR3: CSVVLGPGQGTDTQYF; DNA: TGCAGCGTTGTTTTGGGCCCGGGACAGGGTACAGATACGCAGTATTTT; V: TRBV29-1; D: TRBD1; J: TRBJ2-3; size: NA
CDR3: CASSLWERQETQYF; DNA: TGTGCCAGCAGCTTGTGGGAGAGGCAAGAGACCCAGTACTTC; V: TRBV7-6; D: NA; J: TRBJ2-5; size: NA
CDR3: CASSLRGQGAAGELFF; DNA: TGCGCCAGCAGCTTGCGGGGACAGGGGGCGGCCGGGGAGCTGTTTTTT; V: TRBV5-1; D: TRBD1; J: TRBJ2-2; size: NA
CDR3: CASSDMGDGEQYF; DNA: TGTGCCAGCAGTGACATGGGAGACGGCGAGCAGTACTTC; V: TRBV2; D: NA; J: TRBJ2-7; size: NA
CDR3: CASLMGGNPIYF; DNA: TGTGCCAGCCTAATGGGCGGGAACCCTATATATTTT; V: TRBV6-1; D: NA; J: TRBJ1-3; size: NA
CDR3: CASGLPQGRNTIYF; DNA: TGTGCTAGTGGTTTACCTCAGGGCCGAAACACCATATATTTT; V: TRBV12-5; D: NA; J: TRBJ1-3; size: NA
CDR3: CASSQDSGTSGQEQFF; DNA: TGCGCCAGCAGCCAAGATTCAGGGACTAGCGGGCAAGAGCAGTTCTTC; V: TRBV4-3; D: TRBD2; J: TRBJ2-1; size: NA
CDR3: CASSLATIEQFF; DNA: TGTGCCAGCAGCTTAGCGACTATTGAGCAGTTCTTC; V: TRBV7-2; D: NA; J: TRBJ2-1; size: NA